This TCR beta chain was recovered during a study of cytomegalovirus exposure and HLA in healthy donors. In its sample, this clone was seen a few times. Its antigen is not identified. PCR involved 60 Vbeta and 13 Jbeta primers. The data were produced by immunoSEQ multiplex PCR, yet TCRdb's version contains in-frame clones alone and is incomplete. The sample lists over 100,000 clones, about 70% seen once, with over 4% in the top ten. Germline-derived CDR1 and CDR2 are SNHLY and FYNNEI. Trimming removed 2 bases at V and 5 bases at J, with 12 bases between. The CDR3 contains 14 residues. Study-level findings and limits: Earlier analysis yielded a pattern in which most TCR beta V segments were productive about 87% or about 30% of the time. The authors judged a highly shared variant cluster likely a sequencing artifact. Within a later analysis, the majority of CMV-associated TCR beta chains appeared HLA-restricted.

This TCR came from a man aged 25 to 45 in good health and CMV-seropositive. Sequenced material: PBMCs. The chain employs TRBV2 and TRBJ2-5, with TRBD1 as a possible D gene (5 bases). This CDR3 reads CASSEIRVSETQYF. In DNA, the CDR3 is TGTGCCAGCAGTGAAATCAGGGTTTCCGAGACCCAGTACTTC.